The source of this TCR beta chain is a study of shared clonotypes between healthy human individuals. Deep-level settings were used for running the assay. Using immunoSEQ multiplex PCR, the repertoire was profiled, and TCRdb retains in-frame clones only, with some absent. In the table there are approximately 1.1 million clones, 75% to 80% of which are singletons. After removal of 5 bases from V and 4 bases from J, the junction contained 3 bases not matched to a gene. Germline V gene sequence: CDR1 SQVTM, CDR2 ANQGSEA. This CDR3 comprises 12 residues. This receptor was identified in a man aged 18 to 35 in good health. Some clones in this sample may be carry-over from other donors' samples. V usage is TRBV29-1 and J usage is TRBJ2-3, with 7 bases fitting TRBD1. Sequencing was performed on memory CD4+ T cells from PBMCs. This sample's subset: CD45RA-negative fraction. CDR3 loop: CSVMDRPDTQYF. The CDR3 DNA sequence: TGCAGCGTTATGGACAGGCCAGATACGCAGTATTTT.